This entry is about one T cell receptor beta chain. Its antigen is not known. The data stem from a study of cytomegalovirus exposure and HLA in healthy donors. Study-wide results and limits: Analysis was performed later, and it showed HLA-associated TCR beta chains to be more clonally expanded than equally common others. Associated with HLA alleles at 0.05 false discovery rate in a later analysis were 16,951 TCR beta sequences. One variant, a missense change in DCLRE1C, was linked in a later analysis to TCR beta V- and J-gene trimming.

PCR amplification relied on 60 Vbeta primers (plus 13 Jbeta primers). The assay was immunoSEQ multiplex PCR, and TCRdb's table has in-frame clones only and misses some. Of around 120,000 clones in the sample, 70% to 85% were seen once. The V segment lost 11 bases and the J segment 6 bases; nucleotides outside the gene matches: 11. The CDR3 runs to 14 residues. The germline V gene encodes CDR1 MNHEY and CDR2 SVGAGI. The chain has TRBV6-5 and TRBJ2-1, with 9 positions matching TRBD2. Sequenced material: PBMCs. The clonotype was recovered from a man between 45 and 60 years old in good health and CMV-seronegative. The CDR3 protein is CASRKGLASNEQFF. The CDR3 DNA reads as TGTGCCTCCAGGAAGGGACTAGCATCCAATGAGCAGTTCTTC.